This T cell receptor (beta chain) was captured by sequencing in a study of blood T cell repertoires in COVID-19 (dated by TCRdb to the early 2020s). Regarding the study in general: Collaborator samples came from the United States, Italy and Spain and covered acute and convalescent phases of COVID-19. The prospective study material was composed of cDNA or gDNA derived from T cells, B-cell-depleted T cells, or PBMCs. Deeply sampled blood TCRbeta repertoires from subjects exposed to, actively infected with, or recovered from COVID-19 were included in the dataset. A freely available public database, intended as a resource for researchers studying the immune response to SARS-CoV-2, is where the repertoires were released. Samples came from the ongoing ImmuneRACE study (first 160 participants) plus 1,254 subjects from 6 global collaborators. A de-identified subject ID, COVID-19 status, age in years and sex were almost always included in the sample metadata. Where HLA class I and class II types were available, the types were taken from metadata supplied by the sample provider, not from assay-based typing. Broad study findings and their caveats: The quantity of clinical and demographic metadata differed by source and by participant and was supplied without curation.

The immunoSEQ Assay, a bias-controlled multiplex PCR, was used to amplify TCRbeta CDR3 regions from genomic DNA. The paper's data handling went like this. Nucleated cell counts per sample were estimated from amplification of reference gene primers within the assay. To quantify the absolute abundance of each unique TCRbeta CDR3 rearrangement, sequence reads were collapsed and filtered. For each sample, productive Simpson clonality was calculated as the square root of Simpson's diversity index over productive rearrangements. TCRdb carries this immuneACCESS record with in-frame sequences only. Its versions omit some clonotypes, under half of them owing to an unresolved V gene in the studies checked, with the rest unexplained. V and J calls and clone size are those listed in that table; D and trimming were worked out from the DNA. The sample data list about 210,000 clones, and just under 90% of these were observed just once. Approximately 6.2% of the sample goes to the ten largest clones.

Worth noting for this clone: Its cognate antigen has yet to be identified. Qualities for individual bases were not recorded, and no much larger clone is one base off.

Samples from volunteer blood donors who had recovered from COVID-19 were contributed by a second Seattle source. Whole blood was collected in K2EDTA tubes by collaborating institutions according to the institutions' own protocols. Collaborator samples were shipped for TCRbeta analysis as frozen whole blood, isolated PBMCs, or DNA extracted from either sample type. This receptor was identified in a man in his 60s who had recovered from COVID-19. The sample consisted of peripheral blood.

The CDR3: CASSLSGREAFF. Here is the DNA: TGTGCCAGCAGTTTATCCGGTCGTGAAGCTTTCTTT. The chain is assembled from TRBV12-3 or TRBV12-4 and TRBJ1-1, with the D gene call left open. At the junction V is shortened by 2 bases and J by 7 bases, with 8 bases in between. The CDR3 numbers 12 residues from cysteine through phenylalanine. Only the CDR3 part of the read is kept: 36 bases, read in frame from the first base.